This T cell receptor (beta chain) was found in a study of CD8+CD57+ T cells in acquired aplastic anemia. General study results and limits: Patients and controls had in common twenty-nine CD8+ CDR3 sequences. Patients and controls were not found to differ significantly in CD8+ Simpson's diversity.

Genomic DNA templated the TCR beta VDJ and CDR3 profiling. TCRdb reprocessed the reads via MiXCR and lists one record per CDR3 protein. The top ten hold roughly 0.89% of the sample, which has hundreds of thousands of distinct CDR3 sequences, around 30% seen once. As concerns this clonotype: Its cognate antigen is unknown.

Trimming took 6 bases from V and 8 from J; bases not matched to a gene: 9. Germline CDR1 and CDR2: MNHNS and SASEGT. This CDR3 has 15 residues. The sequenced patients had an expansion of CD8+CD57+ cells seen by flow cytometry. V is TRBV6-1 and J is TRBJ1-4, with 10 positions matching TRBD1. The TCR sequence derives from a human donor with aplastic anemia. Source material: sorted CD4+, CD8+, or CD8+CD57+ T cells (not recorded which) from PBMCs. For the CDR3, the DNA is TGTGCCAGCAGCTTAGGGACAGGGGAAGTCGAAAAACTGTTTTTT. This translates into CASSLGTGEVEKLFF.